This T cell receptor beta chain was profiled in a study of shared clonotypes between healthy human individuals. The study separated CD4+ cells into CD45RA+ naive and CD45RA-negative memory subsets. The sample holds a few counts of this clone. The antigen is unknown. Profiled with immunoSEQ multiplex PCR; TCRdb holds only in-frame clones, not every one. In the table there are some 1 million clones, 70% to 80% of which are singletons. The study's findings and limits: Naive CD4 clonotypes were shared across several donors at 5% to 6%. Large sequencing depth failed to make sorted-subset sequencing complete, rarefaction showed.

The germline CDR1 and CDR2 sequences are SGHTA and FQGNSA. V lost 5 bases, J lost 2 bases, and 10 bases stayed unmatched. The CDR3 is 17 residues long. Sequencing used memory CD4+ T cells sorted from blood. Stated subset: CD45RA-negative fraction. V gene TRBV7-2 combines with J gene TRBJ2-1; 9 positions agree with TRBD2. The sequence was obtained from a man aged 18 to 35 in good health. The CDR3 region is CASSPRGGGATYNEQFF. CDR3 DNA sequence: TGTGCCAGCAGCCCCCGGGGCGGGGGGGCCACCTACAATGAGCAGTTCTTC.